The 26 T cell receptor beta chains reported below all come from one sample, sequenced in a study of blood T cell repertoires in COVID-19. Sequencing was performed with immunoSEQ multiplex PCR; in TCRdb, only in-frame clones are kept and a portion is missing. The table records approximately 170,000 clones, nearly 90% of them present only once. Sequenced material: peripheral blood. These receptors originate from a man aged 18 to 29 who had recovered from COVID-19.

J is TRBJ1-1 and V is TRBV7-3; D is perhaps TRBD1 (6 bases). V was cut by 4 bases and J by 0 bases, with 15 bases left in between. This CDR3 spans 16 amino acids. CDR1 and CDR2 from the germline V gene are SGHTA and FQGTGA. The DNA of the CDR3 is TGTGCCAGCAGCTACACCCGACAGGAGATGAACACTGAAGCTTTCTTT. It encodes CASSYTRQEMNTEAFF.

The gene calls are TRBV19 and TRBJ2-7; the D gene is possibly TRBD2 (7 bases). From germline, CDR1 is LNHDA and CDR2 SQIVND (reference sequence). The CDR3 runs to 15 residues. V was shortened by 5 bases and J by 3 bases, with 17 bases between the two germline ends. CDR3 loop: CASSSVAGDNYEQYF. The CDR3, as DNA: TGTGCCAGTAGTTCCGTCGCGGGGGACAACTACGAGCAGTACTTC.

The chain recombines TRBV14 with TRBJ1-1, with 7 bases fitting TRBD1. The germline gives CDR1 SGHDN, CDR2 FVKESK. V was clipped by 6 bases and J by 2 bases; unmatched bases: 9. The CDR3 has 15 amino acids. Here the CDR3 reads CASSRHRGGNTEAFF. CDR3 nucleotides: TGTGCCAGCAGTCGCCACAGGGGAGGTAACACTGAAGCTTTCTTT.

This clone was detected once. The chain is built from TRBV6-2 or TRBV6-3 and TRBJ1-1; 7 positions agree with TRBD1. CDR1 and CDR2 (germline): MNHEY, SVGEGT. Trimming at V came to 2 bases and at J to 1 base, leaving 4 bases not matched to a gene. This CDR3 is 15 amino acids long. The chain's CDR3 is CASSYAGQTNTEAFF. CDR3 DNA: TGTGCCAGCAGTTACGCGGGACAGACGAACACTGAAGCTTTCTTT.

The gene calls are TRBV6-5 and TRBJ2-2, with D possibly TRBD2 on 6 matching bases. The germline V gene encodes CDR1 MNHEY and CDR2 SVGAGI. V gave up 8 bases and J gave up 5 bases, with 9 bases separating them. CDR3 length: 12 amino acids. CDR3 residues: CASRRGTGELFF. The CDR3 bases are TGTGCCAGCCGGAGGGGAACCGGGGAGCTGTTTTTT.

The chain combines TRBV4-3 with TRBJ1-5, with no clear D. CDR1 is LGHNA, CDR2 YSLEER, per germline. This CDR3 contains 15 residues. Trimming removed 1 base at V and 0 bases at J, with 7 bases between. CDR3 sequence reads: CASSQAFYSNQPQHF. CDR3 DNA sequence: TGCGCCAGCAGCCAAGCATTCTATAGCAATCAGCCCCAGCATTTT.

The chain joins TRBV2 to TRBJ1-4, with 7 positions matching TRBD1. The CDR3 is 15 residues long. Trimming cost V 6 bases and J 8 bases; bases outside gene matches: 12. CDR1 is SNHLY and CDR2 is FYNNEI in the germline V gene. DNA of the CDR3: TGTGCCAGCAGGGGTTCCGGGACAGAGGGAGAAAAACTGTTTTTT. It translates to CASRGSGTEGEKLFF.

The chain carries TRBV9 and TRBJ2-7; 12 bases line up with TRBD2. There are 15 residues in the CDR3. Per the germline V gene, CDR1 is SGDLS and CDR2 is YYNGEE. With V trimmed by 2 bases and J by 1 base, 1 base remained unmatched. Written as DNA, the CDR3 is TGTGCCAGCAGCGTTGGACTAGCGGGGTCCTACGAGCAGTACTTC. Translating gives CASSVGLAGSYEQYF.

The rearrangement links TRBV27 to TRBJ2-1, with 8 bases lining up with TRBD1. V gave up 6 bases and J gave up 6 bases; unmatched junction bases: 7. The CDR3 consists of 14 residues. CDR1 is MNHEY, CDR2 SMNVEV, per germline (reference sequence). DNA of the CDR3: TGTGCCAGCAGCCCCCTAGGGACAGGCAATGAGCAGTTCTTC. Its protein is CASSPLGTGNEQFF.

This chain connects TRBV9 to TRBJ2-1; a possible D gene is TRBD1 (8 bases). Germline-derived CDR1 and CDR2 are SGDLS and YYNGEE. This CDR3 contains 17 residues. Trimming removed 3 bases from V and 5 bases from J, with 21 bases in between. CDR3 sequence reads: CASSARGGTGKNNEQFF. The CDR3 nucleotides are TGTGCCAGCAGCGCCAGGGGGGGGACAGGCAAGAACAATGAGCAGTTCTTC.

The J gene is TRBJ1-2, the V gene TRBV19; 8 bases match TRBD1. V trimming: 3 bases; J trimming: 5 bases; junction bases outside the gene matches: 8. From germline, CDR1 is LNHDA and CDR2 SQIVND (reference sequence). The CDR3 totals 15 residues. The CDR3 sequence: CASSIQGALRYGYTF. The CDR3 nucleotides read TGTGCCAGTAGTATCCAGGGGGCCTTAAGGTATGGCTACACCTTC.

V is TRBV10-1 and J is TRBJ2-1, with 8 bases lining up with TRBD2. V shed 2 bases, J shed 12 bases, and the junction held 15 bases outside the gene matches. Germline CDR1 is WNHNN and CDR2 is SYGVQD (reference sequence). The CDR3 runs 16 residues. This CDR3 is CASSEGGGRRIDGQFF. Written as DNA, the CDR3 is TGCGCCAGCAGTGAGGGCGGGGGGCGCAGGATTGATGGGCAGTTCTTC.

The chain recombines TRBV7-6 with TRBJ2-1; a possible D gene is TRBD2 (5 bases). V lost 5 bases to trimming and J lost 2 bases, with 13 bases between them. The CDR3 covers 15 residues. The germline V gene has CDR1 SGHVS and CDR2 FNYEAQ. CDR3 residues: CASSPGRGPYNEQFF. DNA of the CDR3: TGTGCCAGCAGCCCTGGTCGAGGGCCCTACAATGAGCAGTTCTTC.

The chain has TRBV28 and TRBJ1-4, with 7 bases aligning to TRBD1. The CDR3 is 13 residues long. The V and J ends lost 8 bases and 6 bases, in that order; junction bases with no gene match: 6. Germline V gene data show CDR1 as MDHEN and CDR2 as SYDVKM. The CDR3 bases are TGTGCCAGCGGTTCAGGGGGTTATGAAAAACTGTTTTTT. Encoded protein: CASGSGGYEKLFF.

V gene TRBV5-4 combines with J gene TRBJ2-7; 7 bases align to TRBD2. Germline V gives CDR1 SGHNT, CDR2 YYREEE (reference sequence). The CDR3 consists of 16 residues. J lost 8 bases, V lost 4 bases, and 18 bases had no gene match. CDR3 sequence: CASSPDGGRPFPQQYF. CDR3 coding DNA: TGTGCCAGCAGCCCCGACGGGGGGAGACCCTTCCCCCAGCAGTACTTC.

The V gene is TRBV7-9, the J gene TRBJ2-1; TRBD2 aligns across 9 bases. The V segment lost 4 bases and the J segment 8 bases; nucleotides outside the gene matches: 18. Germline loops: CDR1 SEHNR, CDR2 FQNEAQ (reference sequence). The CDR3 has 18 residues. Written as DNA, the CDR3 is TGTGCCAGCAGCTCACTTCCGGGAGGTAGCGGGAGTAGAGATGAGCAGTTCTTC. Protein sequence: CASSSLPGGSGSRDEQFF.

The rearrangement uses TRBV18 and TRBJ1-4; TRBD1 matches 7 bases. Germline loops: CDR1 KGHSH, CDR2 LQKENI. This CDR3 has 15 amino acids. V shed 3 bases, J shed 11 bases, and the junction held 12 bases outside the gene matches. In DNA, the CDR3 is TGTGCCAGCTCACCGGCCGCGACAGGGAATCGGAAACTGTTTTTT. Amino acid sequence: CASSPAATGNRKLFF.

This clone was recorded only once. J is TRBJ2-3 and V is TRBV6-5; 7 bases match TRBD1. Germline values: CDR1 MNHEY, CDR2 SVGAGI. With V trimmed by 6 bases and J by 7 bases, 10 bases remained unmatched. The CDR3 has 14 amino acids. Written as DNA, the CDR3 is TGTGCCAGCAGGCCGGGACAGTCTGTAAATACGCAGTATTTT. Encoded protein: CASRPGQSVNTQYF.

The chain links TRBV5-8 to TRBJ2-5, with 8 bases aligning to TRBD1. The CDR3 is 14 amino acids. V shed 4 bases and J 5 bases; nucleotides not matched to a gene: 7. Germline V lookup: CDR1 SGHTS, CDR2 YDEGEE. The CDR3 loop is CASSPGQGLETQYF. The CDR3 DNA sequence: TGTGCCAGCAGCCCCGGACAGGGTTTGGAGACCCAGTACTTC.

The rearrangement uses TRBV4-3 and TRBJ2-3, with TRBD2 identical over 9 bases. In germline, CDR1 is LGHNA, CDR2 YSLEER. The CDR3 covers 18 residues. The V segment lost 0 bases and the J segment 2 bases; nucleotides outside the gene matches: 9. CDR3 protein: CASSQDLAGPFFTDTQYF. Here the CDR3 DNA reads TGCGCCAGCAGCCAAGACCTAGCGGGACCGTTTTTCACAGATACGCAGTATTTT.

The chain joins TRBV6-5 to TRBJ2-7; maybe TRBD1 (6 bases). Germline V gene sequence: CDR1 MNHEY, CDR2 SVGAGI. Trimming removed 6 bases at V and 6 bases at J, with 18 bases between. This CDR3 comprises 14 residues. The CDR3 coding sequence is TGTGCCAGCAGCCCGACAGGCCGTGGGAGCGAGCAGTACTTC. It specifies CASSPTGRGSEQYF.

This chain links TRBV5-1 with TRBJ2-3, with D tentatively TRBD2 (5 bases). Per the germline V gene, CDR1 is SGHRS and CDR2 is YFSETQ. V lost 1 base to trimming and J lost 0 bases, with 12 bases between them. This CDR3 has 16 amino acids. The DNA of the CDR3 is TGCGCCAGCAGCTTGTCTAGCTCCCCTAGCACAGATACGCAGTATTTT. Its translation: CASSLSSSPSTDTQYF.

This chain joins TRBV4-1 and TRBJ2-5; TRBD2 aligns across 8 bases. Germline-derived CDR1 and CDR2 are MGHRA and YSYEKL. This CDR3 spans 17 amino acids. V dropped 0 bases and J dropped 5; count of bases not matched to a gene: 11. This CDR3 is CASSQDLLGTRDETQYF. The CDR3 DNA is TGCGCCAGCAGCCAAGATTTGTTAGGGACTAGGGATGAGACCCAGTACTTC.

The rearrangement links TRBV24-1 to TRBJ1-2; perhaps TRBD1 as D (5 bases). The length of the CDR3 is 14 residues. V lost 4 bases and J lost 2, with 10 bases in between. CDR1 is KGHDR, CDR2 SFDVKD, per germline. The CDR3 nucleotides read TGTGCCACCAGTGACGGGGGGAGAAACTATGGCTACACCTTC. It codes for CATSDGGRNYGYTF.

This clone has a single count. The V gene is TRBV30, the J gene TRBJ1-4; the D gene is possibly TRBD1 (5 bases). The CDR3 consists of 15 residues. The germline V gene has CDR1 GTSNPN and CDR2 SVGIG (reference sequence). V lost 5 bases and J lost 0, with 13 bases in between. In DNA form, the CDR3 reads TGTGCCTGGGGGACCGGGAAAGCAACTAATGAAAAACTGTTTTTT. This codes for CAWGTGKATNEKLFF. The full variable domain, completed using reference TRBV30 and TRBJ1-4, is SQTIHQWPATLVQPVGSPLSLECTVEGTSNPNLYWYRQAAGRGLQLLFYSVGIGQISSEVPQNLSASRPQDRQFILSSKKLLLSDSGFYLCAWGTGKATNEKLFFGSGTQLSVL.

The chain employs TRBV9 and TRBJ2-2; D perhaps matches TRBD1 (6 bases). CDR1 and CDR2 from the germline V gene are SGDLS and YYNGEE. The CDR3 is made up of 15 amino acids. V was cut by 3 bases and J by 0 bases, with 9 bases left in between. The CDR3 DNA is TGTGCCAGCAGCGCAAAGGGGGCGAACACCGGGGAGCTGTTTTTT. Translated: CASSAKGANTGELFF.